This is a list of T cell receptor beta chains from one sample in a study of blood T cells in healthy people across ages. TCRdb passed the 5' RACE reads through MiXCR, listing each CDR3 protein once. The table lists 550,000 to 800,000 distinct CDR3 sequences, about 30% of them singletons, with less than 20% in the top ten. Sequencing input: blood. The receptors here all came from a woman older than 75 in good health. The CDR3 runs from the conserved cysteine through the conserved F or W. A D gene is named only where the DNA matches it firmly. Clone size is given for some rows only: seen once, a few or many times, or a class if the clone is expanded.

d_call j_call v_call clone_size cdr3_nt cdr3_aa
- TRBJ2-1 TRBV3-1 - TGTGTCAGCAGCCTAAGTCGGGGTCATGAGCAGTTCTTC CVSSLSRGHEQFF
- TRBJ1-2 TRBV21-1 many TGTGCCAGCGGCCGCCAGGGGAGGTGTGGCTACACCTTC CASGRQGRCGYTF
- TRBJ2-5 TRBV7-2 - TGTGCCAGCAGCCCGGGCGGATTCTGGACTGGCCAGTACTTC CASSPGGFWTGQYF
- TRBJ2-3 TRBV3-1 - TGTGCCGGCAGCCAAGATATAGGGACAGATACGCAGTATTTT CAGSQDIGTDTQYF
- TRBJ1-6 TRBV7-2 - TGTGCCAGCAGCTTAAAGCAGGGCGGGGGTTCACCCCTCCACTTT CASSLKQGGGSPLHF
TRBD1 TRBJ1-1 TRBV30 - TGTGCCTGGAGCGGACAGGGGAGGACTGAAGCTTTCTTT CAWSGQGRTEAFF
- TRBJ1-2 TRBV5-1 many TGCGCCAGCAGCTTGGAGGACGGCAACGGGGGCTACACCTTC CASSLEDGNGGYTF
TRBD2 TRBJ2-5 TRBV4-1 - TGCGCCAGCAGCCAAGTCGGACACGGCGGGGGGGAGCAGTACTTC CASSQVGHGGGEQYF
TRBD2 TRBJ2-1 TRBV4-1 many TGCGCCAGCAGCCAAGAGCCTCCGGGACTAGCGGGGGGGAGAAAGTTCTTC CASSQEPPGLAGGRKFF
TRBD1 TRBJ2-2 TRBV6-5 many TGCGCCAGCAGCAGGGGGACCGGGGAGCTGTTTTTT CASSRGTGELFF
TRBD1 TRBJ2-3 TRBV3-1 many TGTGCCAGCAGCCCTGCTACAGGGGATTGGGATACGCAGTATTTT CASSPATGDWDTQYF
- TRBJ1-5 TRBV5-1 many TGCGCCAGCAGCTTGGACAGCCTCAATCAGCCCCAGCATTTT CASSLDSLNQPQHF
- TRBJ1-1 TRBV25-1 - TGTGCCAGCAGTGAATGGGGAGGCACTGAAGCTTTCTTT CASSEWGGTEAFF
- TRBJ2-2 TRBV28 few TGTGCCAGCAGTTTACCCAGGAGGACCGGGGAGCTGTTTTTT CASSLPRRTGELFF
- TRBJ1-4 TRBV4-3 many TGCGCCAGCAGCCCGGACTTTGAGGGGGAGAAACTGTTTTTT CASSPDFEGEKLFF
TRBD2 TRBJ2-1 TRBV15 many TGTGCCACCAGCAGATACCGAGGAAGGGCTAGCGGGGATCGGGAGCAGTTCTTC CATSRYRGRASGDREQFF
- TRBJ2-7 TRBV7-2 - TGTGCCAGCAGCTTAAACCCAGACCCCCTGGACGAGCAGTACTTC CASSLNPDPLDEQYF
TRBD2 TRBJ2-1 TRBV6-6 many TGTGCCAGCAGGGGGACTAGCGGGGGGGCTTGGAACAATGAGCAGTTCTTC CASRGTSGGAWNNEQFF
- TRBJ2-1 TRBV7-2 many TGTGCCAGCAGTCTCATCCCTTCGGGGACACGGTCAGGTGAGCAGTTCTTC CASSLIPSGTRSGEQFF
TRBD2 TRBJ2-1 TRBV11-2 many TGTGCCAGCAGCTTAGTTGGGACTAGCGGCTACAATGAGCAGTTCTTC CASSLVGTSGYNEQFF
- TRBJ2-2 TRBV11-3 few TGTGCCAGCAGCTTCGGCAGACTTACCGGGGAGCTGTTTTTT CASSFGRLTGELFF
TRBD1 TRBJ2-5 TRBV28 many TGTGCCAGCAGCCCCATCGACAGGGTTTGGACCCAGTACTTC CASSPIDRVWTQYF
- TRBJ2-1 TRBV29-1 many TGCAGCGTTGAAGATTATTACAGATACAATGAGCAGTTCTTC CSVEDYYRYNEQFF
TRBD2 TRBJ2-3 TRBV5-1 - TGCGCCAGCAGCTTGAGAATGATACCGGGGGGGGCAGATACACAGTATTTT CASSLRMIPGGADTQYF
- TRBJ1-4 TRBV27 few TGTGCCAGCAGACTAAGGACAGCTCCAAATGAAAAACTGTTTTTT CASRLRTAPNEKLFF
- TRBJ2-7 TRBV20-1 - TGCAGTGCGGGGAGACAGACCGAGCAGTACTTC CSAGRQTEQYF
TRBD1 TRBJ2-5 TRBV7-3 many TGTGCCAGCAGCCTCGGACAGGGGAGAGGGGAGACCCAGTACTTC CASSLGQGRGETQYF
- TRBJ1-1 TRBV3-1 - TGTGCCAGCAGCCAAGTAGGGCAGCTGAACACTGAAGCTTTCTTT CASSQVGQLNTEAFF
TRBD1 TRBJ2-3 TRBV20-1 - TGCAGTGCTAGCGATGGGGACAGGGGCACAGATACGCAGTATTTT CSASDGDRGTDTQYF
TRBD1 TRBJ2-2 TRBV20-1 - TGCAGTGCCACCGACAGGGGTCACACCGGGGAGCTGTTTTTT CSATDRGHTGELFF
- TRBJ2-7 TRBV5-1 many TGCGCCAGCAGCTTGCGACAGAACTACGAGCAGTACTTC CASSLRQNYEQYF
TRBD1 TRBJ2-1 TRBV12-3/TRBV12-4 - TGTGCCACCAGTGATCCCTCGGGACAGGGGTTAAACGGTGAGCAGTTCTTC CATSDPSGQGLNGEQFF
- TRBJ1-5 TRBV2 - TGTGCCAGCAATCAGGGGTCCCCCATTCAGCCCCAGCATTTT CASNQGSPIQPQHF
- TRBJ1-2 TRBV7-2 - TGTGCCAGCAGCTTAGGCGGCAGGGGTATTGGCTACACCTTC CASSLGGRGIGYTF
- TRBJ2-2 TRBV5-1 few TGCGCCAGCAGCCACCCACGAGGGGGGGACACCGGGGAGCTGTTTTTT CASSHPRGGDTGELFF
- TRBJ2-5 TRBV6-1 few TGTGCCAGCAGTGAATGGGGTGGCCACCAAGAGACCCAGTACTTC CASSEWGGHQETQYF
- TRBJ2-7 TRBV7-2 many TGTGCCAGCAGCTTAAGTGACAAGAGCTCCTACGAGCAGTACTTC CASSLSDKSSYEQYF
- TRBJ2-7 TRBV5-6 many TGTGCCAGCAGCTTGCGCTCGGGCTACGAGCAGTACTTC CASSLRSGYEQYF
TRBD1 TRBJ1-2 TRBV11-2 few TGTGCCAGCAGCTACCGGGACAGGGTCCCAGAACTCGGCTACACCTTC CASSYRDRVPELGYTF
- TRBJ2-2 TRBV29-1 - TGCAGCGTTGCGCCGGGGGCCGGGGAGCTGTTTTTT CSVAPGAGELFF
- TRBJ2-7 TRBV20-1 - TGCAGTGCTAGTCCTGGCCTAACCTACGAGCAGTACTTC CSASPGLTYEQYF
- TRBJ2-1 TRBV24-1 - TGTGCCAGCTCACCCTTGACAGCGTCCTACAATGAGCAGTTCTTC CASSPLTASYNEQFF
- TRBJ2-4 TRBV5-1 - TGCGCCAGTCCCCTTCTAGACTGCCATCCCCACAAAAACATTCAGTACTTC CASPLLDCHPHKNIQYF
- TRBJ1-1 TRBV18 - TGTGCCAGCTCAGATCAGAGGGACACTGAAGCTTTCTTT CASSDQRDTEAFF
- TRBJ2-7 TRBV19 - TGTGCCAGTAGTATAGGGAGGTACTACGAGCAGTACTTC CASSIGRYYEQYF
- TRBJ1-2 TRBV10-3 many TGTGCCATCAGTGAGAGGGGTTTATTCGAGGGCTACACCTTC CAISERGLFEGYTF
- TRBJ1-1 TRBV5-6 - TGTGCCAGCAGCTTGTTGAGGGGACAAGGAAACACTGAAGCTTTCTTT CASSLLRGQGNTEAFF
TRBD1 TRBJ2-5 TRBV29-1 - TGCAGCGCCGCGGACAGGGGGCGCGGGGAGACCCAGTACTTC CSAADRGRGETQYF
TRBD1 TRBJ2-5 TRBV7-3 once TGTGCCAGCAGACGGGGACAGGGGACCCAGTACTTC CASRRGQGTQYF
- TRBJ1-2 TRBV18 many TGTGCCAGCTCACCAGGGGCAGACTATGGCTACACCTTC CASSPGADYGYTF
TRBD2 TRBJ2-1 TRBV7-3 many TGTGCCAGCAGCTTAACGGTCGGGGGGAGGACCTACAATGAGCAGTTCTTC CASSLTVGGRTYNEQFF
- TRBJ1-6 TRBV4-1 many TGCGCCAGCAGCCAAGATGTCCGTAATTCACCCCTCCACTTT CASSQDVRNSPLHF
TRBD1 TRBJ1-1 TRBV30 few TGTGCCTGGAGTGGAGGGGGCGTTTGGGCTTTCTTT CAWSGGGVWAFF
TRBD2 TRBJ2-3 TRBV5-1 few TGCGCCAGCAGCTTGGTCACACTAGCGGGAGGTACAGATACGCAGTATTTT CASSLVTLAGGTDTQYF
- TRBJ2-2 TRBV4-3 - TGCGCCAGCAGCCAGAGAGGCACCGGGGAGCGGTTTTTT CASSQRGTGERFF
- TRBJ1-1 TRBV27 few TGTGCCAGCAGCCAACGCCCGAGGGGGAGCACTGAAGCTTTCTTT CASSQRPRGSTEAFF
- TRBJ2-1 TRBV5-4 many TGTGCCAGCAGCTCACGACAGAGCCATGAGCAGTTCTTC CASSSRQSHEQFF
- TRBJ2-7 TRBV5-1 - TGCGCCAGCAGCTCTCAGATCCTAGACTACGAGCAGTACTTC CASSSQILDYEQYF
TRBD2 TRBJ2-5 TRBV11-2 few TGTGCCAGCAGGGGGGGGGTAAACTATACCCAGTACTTC CASRGGVNYTQYF
- TRBJ2-3 TRBV7-9 many TGTGCCAGCAGCTTAGCGTGGAGCAGGGGAGAATCAGATACGCAGTATTTT CASSLAWSRGESDTQYF